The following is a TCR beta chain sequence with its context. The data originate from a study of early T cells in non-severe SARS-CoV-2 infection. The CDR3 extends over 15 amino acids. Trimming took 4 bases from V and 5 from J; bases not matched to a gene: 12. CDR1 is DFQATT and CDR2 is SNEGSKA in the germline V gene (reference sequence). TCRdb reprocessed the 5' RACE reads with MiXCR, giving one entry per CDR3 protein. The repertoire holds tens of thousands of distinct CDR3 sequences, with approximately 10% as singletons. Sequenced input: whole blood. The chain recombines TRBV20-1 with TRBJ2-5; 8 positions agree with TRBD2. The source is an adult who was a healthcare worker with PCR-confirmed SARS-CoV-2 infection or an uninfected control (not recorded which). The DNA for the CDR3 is TGCAGTGCTACTGCGGGAGCGGGAGAGGGGGAGACCCAGTACTTC. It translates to CSATAGAGEGETQYF.